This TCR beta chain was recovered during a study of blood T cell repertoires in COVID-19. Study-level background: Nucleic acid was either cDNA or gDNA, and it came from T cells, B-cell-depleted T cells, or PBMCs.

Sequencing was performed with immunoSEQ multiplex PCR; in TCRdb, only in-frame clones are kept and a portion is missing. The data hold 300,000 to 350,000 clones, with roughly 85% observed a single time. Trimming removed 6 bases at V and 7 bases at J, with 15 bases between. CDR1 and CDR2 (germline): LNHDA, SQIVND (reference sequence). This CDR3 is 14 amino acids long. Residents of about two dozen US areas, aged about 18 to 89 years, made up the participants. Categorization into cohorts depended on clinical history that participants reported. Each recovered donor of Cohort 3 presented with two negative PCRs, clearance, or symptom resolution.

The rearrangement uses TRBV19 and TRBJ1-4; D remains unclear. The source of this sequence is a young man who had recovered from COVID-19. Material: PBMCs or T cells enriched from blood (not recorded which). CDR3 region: CASSLRDYGEKLFF. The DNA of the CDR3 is TGTGCCAGTAGCCTCCGGGATTACGGTGAAAAACTGTTTTTT.